This T cell receptor beta chain was identified during a study of blood T cell repertoires in COVID-19. Study at large: The cDNA or gDNA used as material had been derived from T cells, B-cell-depleted T cells, or PBMCs.

V lost 2 bases and J lost 9; bases outside the gene matches: 6. CDR3 length: 14 residues. Germline V gene sequence: CDR1 MGHDK, CDR2 SYGVNS. How the authors handled the data: Researchers report that nucleated cell counts were estimated from reference gene primer amplification. Here immunoSEQ multiplex PCR was the method, and the copy in TCRdb shows in-frame clones only, minus some. V and J calls and clone size follow that table, whereas D and trimming were derived from the DNA. This table has about 120,000 clones, around 83% appearing once. This chain uses TRBV25-1 with TRBJ2-1; TRBD1 matches at 8 bases. Material: peripheral blood. The clonotype comes from an elderly man with active or convalescent COVID-19. The CDR3 loop reads CASSEDRGIGEQFF. The CDR3 DNA reads as TGTGCCAGCAGTGAAGACAGGGGTATTGGTGAGCAGTTCTTC.